This entry is about one TCR beta chain. No antigen is known for it. This entry is derived from a study of cytomegalovirus exposure and HLA in healthy donors. Whole-study context: Tens of millions of unique TCRs, all from HLA-typed donors, were included in an early release of the data. Membership in the Caucasian-associated ancestry cluster was found for 81% of about 430 genotyped donors. Study conclusions and caveats: A previous analysis found most TCR beta V segments productive roughly 87% or roughly 30% of the time.

At the time of sampling, donors were nominally healthy, though unrecorded immune exposures were likely. The CDR3 contains 14 residues. Per the germline V gene, CDR1 is LNHDA and CDR2 is SQIVND (reference sequence). Trimming pared 7 bases from V and 3 bases from J, leaving 15 bases between. This PCR relied on a set of 60 Vbeta primers and 13 Jbeta primers. Repertoires were generated with immunoSEQ multiplex PCR, while TCRdb's copy carries only in-frame clones and drops some. The listing records some 110,000 clones. The sequenced material came from PBMCs. The chain couples TRBV19 to TRBJ1-1, with D tentatively TRBD1 (5 bases). This receptor was taken from a man aged 18 to 35 in good health and CMV-seronegative. DNA for the CDR3: TGTGCCAGTACCCTGGGGGGTCAGGACACTGAAGCTTTCTTT. This codes for CASTLGGQDTEAFF.